The next 29 T cell receptor beta chains were all read from a single sample in a study of blood T cells in healthy people across ages. Combining a sample-barcoded 5' primer with a J-beta primer mix, a second PCR ran for about 7 to 11 cycles. TCRdb fed the 5' RACE reads into MiXCR, producing one record per CDR3 protein. The data contain 980,000 or so distinct CDR3 sequences, roughly 43% of them singletons. The material sequenced was blood. The receptor source for this set is a man aged 25-45 years in good health.

This clonotype was seen a handful of times. In DNA form, the CDR3 reads TGTGCCAGCAGCTTAACGCCGTACGGTGTCGGAAATTCACCCCTCCACTTT. This translates into CASSLTPYGVGNSPLHF. The chain employs TRBV7-3 and TRBJ1-6, with no clear D. The CDR3 covers 17 residues. Deletions cut 0 bases from V and 7 bases from J, with 16 bases between. Germline V CDR1 and CDR2: SGHTA, FQGTGA.

The V call is TRBV27, the J call TRBJ1-2; a weak D match, TRBD1 (6 bases). V lost 5 bases to trimming and J lost 8 bases, with 21 bases between them. This CDR3 comprises 15 residues. Germline V gives CDR1 MNHEY, CDR2 SMNVEV (reference sequence). The DNA of the CDR3 is TGTGCCAGCAGTCCCCTCTATTACAGGGAGGGCGGCTACACCTTC. Translation gives CASSPLYYREGGYTF.

This chain uses TRBV21-1 with TRBJ1-2; the D call TRBD1 from the table was never checked on the DNA. TRBV21-1 is assigned pseudogene status. The CDR3 contains 16 residues. The CDR3: CASSVLNRGRSDGYTF. CDR3 sequence (DNA): TGTGCCAGCAGCGTGCTAAATAGGGGGCGCTCGGATGGCTACACCTTC.

J is TRBJ2-2 and V is TRBV11-2, with 9 bases aligning to TRBD1. The germline gives CDR1 SGHAT, CDR2 FQNNGV. The CDR3 has 15 residues. After removal of 4 bases from V and 4 bases from J, the junction contained 4 bases not matched to a gene. The chain's CDR3 is CASSSIQGATGELFF. In DNA, the CDR3 is TGTGCCAGCAGCTCGATACAGGGGGCCACCGGGGAGCTGTTTTTT.

This clonotype was found a few times. The chain recombines TRBV27 with TRBJ2-5; the D is unclear. The J call is in doubt because the DNA end fits TRBJ2-7 better. CDR1 MNHEY and CDR2 SMNVEV come from the germline V gene (reference sequence). The length of the CDR3 is 19 residues. The CDR3 here is CASSLFAFRTGRTPREQYF. Here the CDR3 DNA reads TGTGCCAGCAGTTTATTCGCCTTTAGGACGGGCCGAACCCCTCGCGAGCAGTACTTC.

This chain links TRBV29-1 with TRBJ2-5, with D possibly being TRBD1 (6 bases). The DNA end lines up better with TRBJ2-7; the J call may be wrong. Germline V CDR1 and CDR2: SQVTM, ANQGSEA. CDR3 size: 13 residues. The CDR3 coding sequence is TGCAGCGTTGCGCAGGGGATATTGGGCGAGCAGTACTTC. Protein: CSVAQGILGEQYF.

This clonotype was counted only a few times. This chain links TRBV20-1 with TRBJ2-7, with 7 bases fitting TRBD1. CDR1 and CDR2 (germline): DFQATT, SNEGSKA (reference sequence). After removal of 3 bases from V and 2 bases from J, the junction contained 4 bases not matched to a gene. This CDR3 contains 13 residues. CDR3 protein: CSARTGSTYEQYF. The CDR3 bases are TGCAGTGCTAGGACAGGGAGCACCTACGAGCAGTACTTC.

The V gene is TRBV10-3, the J gene TRBJ2-7; D might be TRBD1 or TRBD2, each matching 5 bases. The CDR3 totals 13 residues. V was pared by 5 bases and J by 2 bases, with 10 bases between. Looked up from germline, CDR1 is ENHRY and CDR2 is SYGVKD. This CDR3 reads CAISQGVTYEQYF. For the CDR3, the DNA is TGTGCCATCAGTCAGGGAGTCACCTACGAGCAGTACTTC.

V and J are TRBV7-2 and TRBJ1-5; a possible D gene is TRBD1 (6 bases). This CDR3 has 16 residues. Trimming pared 1 base from V and 2 bases from J, leaving 12 bases between. Looked up from germline, CDR1 is SGHTA and CDR2 is FQGNSA. The CDR3 DNA sequence: TGTGCCAGCAGCTTAGTGGCAGGGGCTGGCAATCAGCCCCAGCATTTT. This codes for CASSLVAGAGNQPQHF.

The chain has TRBV4-1 and TRBJ2-1; 13 bases fit TRBD2. The CDR3 consists of 16 residues. Germline trimming cut 1 base from V and 6 bases from J; bases unmatched to any gene: 3. Germline V CDR1 and CDR2: MGHRA, YSYEKL. The CDR3 sequence is CASSQATSGGSNEQFF. CDR3 DNA: TGCGCCAGCAGCCAAGCGACTAGCGGGGGGAGCAATGAGCAGTTCTTC.

Only a few counts were recorded for this clonotype. The chain uses TRBV20-1 and TRBJ1-1; 9 bases match TRBD1. The length of the CDR3 is 14 residues. CDR1 is DFQATT and CDR2 is SNEGSKA in the germline V gene (reference sequence). The V gene end was trimmed by 3 bases and the J gene end by 1 base; junction bases not matched to a gene: 3. CDR3 nucleotides: TGCAGTGCTAGGGACAGGGGTCGGAACACTGAAGCTTTCTTT. This gives the protein CSARDRGRNTEAFF.

The chain couples TRBV30 to TRBJ2-7, with D perhaps assigned TRBD1 or TRBD2 (5 bases each). Trimming took off 0 bases at V and 2 bases at J, with 8 bases between the two ends. This CDR3 comprises 13 residues. From germline, CDR1 is GTSNPN and CDR2 SVGIG (reference sequence). The CDR3 bases are TGTGCCTGGAGTGTAGGGACGGCCTACGAGCAGTACTTC. Translated, it gives CAWSVGTAYEQYF.

The chain carries TRBV2 and TRBJ1-1; 8 bases match TRBD1. Germline trimming cut 4 bases from V and 6 bases from J; bases unmatched to any gene: 7. Germline V CDR1 and CDR2: SNHLY, FYNNEI. This CDR3 contains 14 residues. CDR3 DNA: TGTGCCAGCAGTGTACTTAAGGACAGGGCTGAAGCTTTCTTT. It translates to CASSVLKDRAEAFF. The complete variable domain, with remaining parts taken from reference TRBV2 and TRBJ1-1, reads EPEVTQTPSHQVTQMGQEVILRCVPISNHLYFYWYRQILGQKVEFLVSFYNNEISEKSEIFDDQFSVERPDGSNFTLKIRSTKLEDSAMYFCASSVLKDRAEAFFGQGTRLTVV.

The V call is TRBV28, the J call TRBJ2-7; D may correspond to TRBD1 or TRBD2 (5 bases each). V was clipped by 6 bases and J by 0 bases, with 15 bases between them. CDR1 is MDHEN and CDR2 is SYDVKM in the germline V gene. There are 15 residues in the CDR3. CDR3 coding DNA: TGTGCCAGCAGCCTAGGGACCTTTCACTCCTACGAGCAGTACTTC. This gives the protein CASSLGTFHSYEQYF.

The chain recombines TRBV6-5 with TRBJ2-5; D may be TRBD1 or TRBD2 (5 bases each). CDR1 MNHEY and CDR2 SVGAGI come from the germline V gene. The CDR3 runs to 14 residues. V was shortened by 6 bases and J by 6 bases, with 17 bases between the two germline ends. CDR3 region: CASSRGVASKTQYF. The CDR3 bases are TGTGCCAGCAGCCGAGGGGTAGCTAGCAAGACCCAGTACTTC.

The J gene is TRBJ2-3, the V gene TRBV15; 10 bases are a match to TRBD2. Germline CDR1 reads LNHNV; CDR2 reads YYDKDF (reference sequence). Trimming removed 0 bases from V and 2 bases from J; junction bases left unmatched: 2. CDR3 length: 16 amino acids. In DNA form, the CDR3 reads TGTGCCACCAGCAGAGAACTAGCGGGGAACACAGATACGCAGTATTTT. This codes for CATSRELAGNTDTQYF.

The chain carries TRBV20-1 and TRBJ1-2; D is unclear. The CDR3 has 15 residues. Germline CDR1 DFQATT, CDR2 SNEGSKA (reference sequence). The V gene lost 0 bases and the J gene lost 8 bases, with 19 bases spanning the gap. CDR3 loop: CSARDPRQVYWGYTF. As DNA, the CDR3 is TGCAGTGCTAGAGATCCTCGGCAGGTCTATTGGGGCTACACCTTC.

This clonotype was counted at least ten times. At one end, the junction sequence differs from germline, possibly due to a read error. V gene TRBV4-2 combines with J gene TRBJ2-7; TRBD1 aligns across 8 bases. The CDR3 contains 13 residues. Germline V gene data show CDR1 as LGHNA and CDR2 as YNFKEQ. The CDR3 DNA follows: TGCGCCAGCAGCCAAGACAGGGGCCACGAGCAGTACTTC. Protein sequence: CASSQDRGHEQYF.

The gene calls are TRBV20-1 and TRBJ2-1, with 8 bases that match TRBD2. CDR1 DFQATT and CDR2 SNEGSKA come from the germline V gene (reference sequence). This CDR3 is 14 amino acids long. Trimming took 3 bases from V and 6 from J; bases not matched to a gene: 7. The CDR3 DNA reads TGCAGTGCTAGGGTAGCGGGACTTAGCAATGAGCAGTTCTTC. This gives the protein CSARVAGLSNEQFF.

Notes on this clonotype: The junction departs from germline at one end; a sequencing error may be responsible. This chain joins TRBV3-1 and TRBJ2-3; maybe TRBD2 (6 bases). Per germline, CDR1 LGHDT and CDR2 YNNKEL (reference sequence). The CDR3 sequence is 16 residues long. As DNA, the CDR3 is TGTGCCAGCAGCCAACACGTCGGTACTAGCACGGATACGCAGTATTTT. Its translation is CASSQHVGTSTDTQYF.

This chain links TRBV12-3 or TRBV12-4 with TRBJ2-7; 7 nucleotides agree with TRBD2. The CDR3 totals 14 residues. The junction had 7 bases not matched to a gene; V was cut back by 8 bases and J by 0 bases. CDR3: CASGRLAGSYEQYF. The CDR3 DNA reads TGTGCCAGCGGGCGACTAGCCGGCTCCTACGAGCAGTACTTC.

V gene TRBV20-1 combines with J gene TRBJ1-4; possibly TRBD1 for D (5 bases). Germline values: CDR1 DFQATT, CDR2 SNEGSKA (reference sequence). There are 18 residues in the CDR3. V gave up 0 bases and J gave up 8 bases, with 25 bases separating them. DNA for the CDR3: TGCAGTGCTAGAGAAGGTCTAGGGGCCCCCTCAGTCTGGGAAAAACTGTTTTTT. It yields the protein CSAREGLGAPSVWEKLFF.

This clonotype was observed a few times. The chain links TRBV28 to TRBJ2-7; D might be TRBD1 (6 bases). There are 11 residues in the CDR3. Germline CDR1 MDHEN, CDR2 SYDVKM. V was clipped by 5 bases and J by 12 bases, with 14 bases between them. The CDR3 sequence: CASSQAQGSYF. CDR3 DNA: TGTGCCAGCAGTCAAGCCCAGGGGTCGTACTTC.

This clonotype was counted between two and nine times. The chain couples TRBV29-1 to TRBJ2-3; TRBD2 matches at 8 bases. The germline CDR1 and CDR2 sequences are SQVTM and ANQGSEA. This CDR3 contains 13 residues. Unmatched junction bases numbered 4, after V lost 4 bases and J lost 4 bases. DNA of the CDR3: TGCAGCGTTGCCGGGAGGGTTTCAGATACGCAGTATTTT. It is translated as CSVAGRVSDTQYF.

V is TRBV3-1 and J is TRBJ1-5, with D possibly being TRBD1 (5 bases). This CDR3 comprises 15 residues. CDR1 LGHDT and CDR2 YNNKEL come from the germline V gene (reference sequence). V lost 3 bases, J lost 4 bases, and 13 bases lay in between. The CDR3 protein is CASSQGLNRNQPQHF. In DNA form, the CDR3 reads TGTGCCAGCAGCCAGGGACTGAACCGTAATCAGCCCCAGCATTTT. Drawing the rest from reference TRBV3-1 and TRBJ1-5, the complete variable domain is DTAVSQTPKYLVTQMGNDKSIKCEQNLGHDTMYWYKQDSKKFLKIMFSYNNKELIINETVPNRFSPKSPDKAHLNLHINSLELGDSAVYFCASSQGLNRNQPQHFGDGTRLSIL.

This clonotype was detected only a few times. This sequence joins TRBV6-1 and TRBJ1-2; 8 bases line up with TRBD1. The CDR3 is 16 amino acids. Trimming took 4 bases from V and 4 from J; bases not matched to a gene: 11. Germline V lookup: CDR1 MNHNS, CDR2 SASEGT. The CDR3 nucleotides read TGTGCCAGCAGTGCCATTACCGGGACAGGAACCTATGGCTACACCTTC. It is translated as CASSAITGTGTYGYTF.

This clonotype was counted a few times. The chain links TRBV6-2 or TRBV6-3 to TRBJ2-1; the match to TRBD1 covers 9 bases. The CDR3 length is 16 residues. Losses at the gene ends were 0 bases for V and 7 bases for J; bases not matched to a gene: 7. CDR1 is MNHEY and CDR2 is SVGEGT in the germline V gene. CDR3 sequence reads: CASSYSARTGVNEQFF. CDR3 in DNA: TGTGCCAGCAGTTACTCCGCCCGGACAGGGGTGAATGAGCAGTTCTTC.

Comment on this clonotype: At one of its ends the junction is not consistent with the germline gene, which may arise from a read error. The chain recombines TRBV29-1 with TRBJ1-5; D not certain. The V gene's germline CDR1 is SQVTM and CDR2 ANQGSEA. The CDR3 covers 14 residues. The CDR3: CSAQEGKNNQPRHF. The DNA of the CDR3 is TGCAGCGCTCAGGAGGGTAAAAACAATCAGCCCCGGCATTTT.

This clonotype occurred a few times. The genes are TRBV18 and TRBJ2-1, with TRBD1 identical over 7 bases. J gave up 0 bases and V 5 bases, and 7 bases lay outside the gene matches. This CDR3 is 16 amino acids long. The germline V gene has CDR1 KGHSH and CDR2 LQKENI. DNA for the CDR3: TGTGCCAGCTCATCAAGACAGGGACACTCCTACAATGAGCAGTTCTTC. It codes for CASSSRQGHSYNEQFF.